These T cell receptor beta chains were read from a single sample in a study of blood T cell repertoires in COVID-19. The data were produced by immunoSEQ multiplex PCR, yet TCRdb's version contains in-frame clones alone and is incomplete. The table lists 150,000 to 200,000 clones, roughly 90% of them singletons, with over 0.95% in the top ten. Material: PBMCs or T cells enriched from blood (not recorded which). The receptors stem from a human donor with acute COVID-19. The donor label of this sample is uncertain. Each CDR3 is given with its conserved first and last residue. Each record gives: clone size, J gene, D gene, V gene, CDR3 DNA, CDR3 protein. D genes are given only for firm matches. The listing skips clone size in some rows; elsewhere it reads once, few, many or a size class.

size: NA; J: TRBJ1-1; D: NA; V: TRBV6-6; DNA: TGTGCCAGCAGTTACTCTTCCGGGGGCACTGAAGCTTTCTTT; CDR3: CASSYSSGGTEAFF
size: NA; J: TRBJ2-2; D: TRBD2; V: TRBV2; DNA: TGTGCCAGCGAGCGGGGGGGCGCGAACACCGGGGAGCTGTTTTTT; CDR3: CASERGGANTGELFF
size: once; J: TRBJ2-7; D: TRBD2; V: TRBV4-2; DNA: TGTGCCAGCAGCCAAGGACTAGCGGGCTCCTACGAGCAGTACTTC; CDR3: CASSQGLAGSYEQYF
size: NA; J: TRBJ1-6; D: NA; V: TRBV6-5; DNA: TGTGCCAGCAGTTACTCGGGAGGGGGAAATAATTCACCCCTCCACTTT; CDR3: CASSYSGGGNNSPLHF
size: NA; J: TRBJ2-1; D: TRBD2; V: TRBV11-2; DNA: TGTGCCAGCAGCTCCCTAGCGGGCGCCTACAATGAGCAGTTCTTC; CDR3: CASSSLAGAYNEQFF
size: NA; J: TRBJ1-1; D: NA; V: TRBV5-1; DNA: TGCGCCAGCAGCTTGCGCGGGAACACTGAAGCTTTCTTT; CDR3: CASSLRGNTEAFF
size: NA; J: TRBJ1-3; D: NA; V: TRBV29-1; DNA: TGCAGCGTTGGACAGAGCTCTGGAAACACCATATATTTT; CDR3: CSVGQSSGNTIYF
size: NA; J: TRBJ1-1; D: NA; V: TRBV2; DNA: TGTGCCAGCAAGAGGGGACTTGAAGCTTTCTTT; CDR3: CASKRGLEAFF
size: NA; J: TRBJ2-4; D: TRBD2; V: TRBV13; DNA: TGTGCCAGCAATTCCCCGCGACTAGCGGGAGCCAAAAACATTCAGTACTTC; CDR3: CASNSPRLAGAKNIQYF
size: NA; J: TRBJ2-2; D: TRBD1; V: TRBV4-2; DNA: TGTGCCAGCAGCCAAGGACAGGGGGCCGGGGAGCTGTTTTTT; CDR3: CASSQGQGAGELFF
size: NA; J: TRBJ1-1; D: TRBD1; V: TRBV6-5; DNA: TGTGCCAGCAGTAAACAGGGGGCGCAGAGTGAAGCTTTCTTT; CDR3: CASSKQGAQSEAFF
size: NA; J: TRBJ2-7; D: TRBD1; V: TRBV23-1; DNA: TGCGCCAGCAGTCACGCAGGGGGCGTGGGTCTATACGAGCAGTACTTC; CDR3: CASSHAGGVGLYEQYF
size: NA; J: TRBJ2-2; D: NA; V: TRBV5-1; DNA: TGCGCCAGCAGCTTTAGCCGGGGGACCGGGGAGCTGTTTTTT; CDR3: CASSFSRGTGELFF
size: NA; J: TRBJ2-7; D: NA; V: TRBV2; DNA: TGTGCCAGCAGTGGTGAAGAGCACTACGAGCAGTACTTC; CDR3: CASSGEEHYEQYF
size: once; J: TRBJ1-1; D: TRBD1; V: TRBV27; DNA: TGTGCCAGCAGTCATGGGACAGCGACCATGGGAGCTTTCTTT; CDR3: CASSHGTATMGAFF
size: NA; J: TRBJ2-4; D: NA; V: TRBV23-1; DNA: TGCGCCAGCAGTCCGACCGTGGGGGCAGCCAAAAACATTCAGTACTTC; CDR3: CASSPTVGAAKNIQYF
size: NA; J: TRBJ1-6; D: NA; V: TRBV6-5; DNA: TGTGCCAGCGGGGGACACGATAATTCACCCCTCCACTTT; CDR3: CASGGHDNSPLHF
size: NA; J: TRBJ1-1; D: NA; V: TRBV5-1; DNA: TGCGCCAGCAGCTGGGGAGGGACTGAAGCTTTCTTT; CDR3: CASSWGGTEAFF
size: NA; J: TRBJ1-2; D: NA; V: TRBV30; DNA: TGTGCCTGGAGCCCACAGTACGATGGCTACACCTTC; CDR3: CAWSPQYDGYTF
size: once; J: TRBJ2-2; D: TRBD1; V: TRBV27; DNA: TGTGCCAGCAAACAGGGGGACCCCGGGGAGCTGTTTTTT; CDR3: CASKQGDPGELFF
size: few; J: TRBJ1-2; D: NA; V: TRBV10-3; DNA: TGTGCCATCAGTGAGTCACAGGACTATGGCTACACCTTC; CDR3: CAISESQDYGYTF
size: NA; J: TRBJ1-1; D: NA; V: TRBV5-6; DNA: TGTGCCAGCAGCTTCCGCGGAGTTGAAGCTTTCTTT; CDR3: CASSFRGVEAFF
size: NA; J: TRBJ1-1; D: NA; V: TRBV5-6; DNA: TGTGCCAGCAGCTTGCCGGGCGCACAGGATACGAACACTGAAGCTTTCTTT; CDR3: CASSLPGAQDTNTEAFF
size: NA; J: TRBJ1-2; D: NA; V: TRBV12-5; DNA: TGTGCTAGTGGTTTGGTTGCAGGTTTGGACTATGGCTACACCTTC; CDR3: CASGLVAGLDYGYTF
size: NA; J: TRBJ2-1; D: NA; V: TRBV7-9; DNA: TGTGCCAGCAGCCAGGGGAGCTCCTACAATGAGCAGTTCTTC; CDR3: CASSQGSSYNEQFF
size: NA; J: TRBJ2-5; D: TRBD2; V: TRBV7-9; DNA: TGTGCCAGCAGCGTCGGACTAGCGGGTGGGGAGACCCAGTACTTC; CDR3: CASSVGLAGGETQYF
size: NA; J: TRBJ2-5; D: NA; V: TRBV20-1; DNA: TGCAGTGCTAGTTTATCTCGGTCATTCCAAGAGACCCAGTACTTC; CDR3: CSASLSRSFQETQYF
size: once; J: TRBJ1-1; D: NA; V: TRBV18; DNA: TGTGCCAGCTCACCACCCGCGACAGGGAACACTGAAGCTTTCTTT; CDR3: CASSPPATGNTEAFF
size: NA; J: TRBJ2-7; D: TRBD2; V: TRBV6-2/TRBV6-3; DNA: TGTGCCAGCAGTTACTCGCTGGGACTAGCGGGGAGCCGCTCCTCCTACGAGCAGTACTTC; CDR3: CASSYSLGLAGSRSSYEQYF
size: few; J: TRBJ2-5; D: TRBD1; V: TRBV7-7; DNA: TGTGCCAGCAGTCCCCCCGGAGAGCTGACAGGGCTACAAGAGACCCAGTACTTC; CDR3: CASSPPGELTGLQETQYF
size: NA; J: TRBJ1-5; D: NA; V: TRBV27; DNA: TGTGCCAGCAGGGCTAGGGGTAGGGAGCCCCAGCATTTT; CDR3: CASRARGREPQHF
size: NA; J: TRBJ1-2; D: TRBD1; V: TRBV5-1; DNA: TGCGCCAGCAGCTTAGAGACAGGGAACTATGGCTACACCTTC; CDR3: CASSLETGNYGYTF
size: NA; J: TRBJ1-3; D: TRBD1; V: TRBV11-2; DNA: TGTGCCAGCAGCTTCACAGGGGGCGGAAACACCATATATTTT; CDR3: CASSFTGGGNTIYF
size: NA; J: TRBJ2-3; D: TRBD1; V: TRBV6-2/TRBV6-3; DNA: TGTGCCAGCAGTTACCGGGCTCCGGGACAGGATGGAGATACGCAGTATTTT; CDR3: CASSYRAPGQDGDTQYF
size: NA; J: TRBJ1-1; D: TRBD1; V: TRBV4-3; DNA: TGCGCCAGCAGCCAAGACCTACAGGGGCCAGGGACTGAAGCTTTCTTT; CDR3: CASSQDLQGPGTEAFF
size: NA; J: TRBJ1-2; D: NA; V: TRBV19; DNA: TGTGCCAGTAGTATCGCAGGAAACCGGCCCTATGGCTACACCTTC; CDR3: CASSIAGNRPYGYTF
size: NA; J: TRBJ1-5; D: TRBD1; V: TRBV30; DNA: TGTGCCAGGGTACCGGGACAGAGCAATCAGCCCCAGCATTTT; CDR3: CARVPGQSNQPQHF
size: NA; J: TRBJ1-5; D: NA; V: TRBV5-5; DNA: TGTGCCAGCAGCTCAACCGGACAGAAGAATAGCAATCAGCCCCAGCATTTT; CDR3: CASSSTGQKNSNQPQHF
size: NA; J: TRBJ2-1; D: NA; V: TRBV24-1; DNA: TGTGCCACCAGTGATCCGGCAGGTTCCTACAATGAGCAGTTCTTC; CDR3: CATSDPAGSYNEQFF
size: NA; J: TRBJ1-5; D: TRBD1; V: TRBV5-6; DNA: TGTGCCAGCAGCTTGGGGACAGGGGTTCAGCCCCAGCATTTT; CDR3: CASSLGTGVQPQHF
size: NA; J: TRBJ2-5; D: NA; V: TRBV6-5; DNA: TGTGCCAGCACTATTTCACTACTCCAAGAGACCCAGTACTTC; CDR3: CASTISLLQETQYF
size: once; J: TRBJ2-7; D: NA; V: TRBV19; DNA: TGTGCCAGTAGTAAACAGGGCTACGAGCAGTACTTC; CDR3: CASSKQGYEQYF
size: NA; J: TRBJ1-4; D: NA; V: TRBV5-6; DNA: TGTGCCAGCAGCTTAAGGAAGGCGGGGGATAATGAAAAACTGTTTTTT; CDR3: CASSLRKAGDNEKLFF
size: NA; J: TRBJ2-2; D: TRBD2; V: TRBV4-1; DNA: TGCGCCAGCAGCCAAGATGCCAGGGAGGGCACCGGGGAGCTGTTTTTT; CDR3: CASSQDAREGTGELFF
size: once; J: TRBJ2-5; D: NA; V: TRBV18; DNA: TGTGCCAGCTCACCACCGGTCCAGGCAGAGACCCAGTACTTC; CDR3: CASSPPVQAETQYF
size: NA; J: TRBJ1-4; D: NA; V: TRBV3-1/TRBV3-2; DNA: TGTGCCAGCAGCCAACTCCCGGTCCGTACTAATGAAAAACTGTTTTTT; CDR3: CASSQLPVRTNEKLFF
size: NA; J: TRBJ1-6; D: TRBD1; V: TRBV7-9; DNA: TGTGCCAGCAGCCCTCTACAGGGGGAGCGGCCACCCCTCCACTTT; CDR3: CASSPLQGERPPLHF